Below are 21 T cell receptor beta chains sequenced from a single sample in a study of blood T cell repertoires in COVID-19. Clones were sequenced by immunoSEQ multiplex PCR, and TCRdb holds only the in-frame ones, with some missing. Among about 75,000 clones listed, around 79% were seen once. The source material was peripheral blood. The origin of the receptors is a woman at least 80 years old with active or convalescent COVID-19.

The chain combines TRBV30 with TRBJ2-7; D is perhaps TRBD1 (5 bases). The CDR3 is 11 amino acids. V gave up 3 bases and J gave up 6 bases, with 9 bases separating them. Germline V lookup: CDR1 GTSNPN, CDR2 SVGIG (reference sequence). The CDR3 reads CAWSRVSEQYF. Written as DNA, the CDR3 is TGTGCCTGGAGCAGGGTTTCCGAGCAGTACTTC.

The chain joins TRBV24-1 to TRBJ1-3; no reliable D call. V lost 7 bases and J lost 0, with 15 bases in between. The CDR3 has 16 residues. From germline, CDR1 is KGHDR and CDR2 SFDVKD. The CDR3 bases are TGTGCCACCAGCTCCTCGAGAGGGCCCTCTGGAAACACCATATATTTT. Translated: CATSSSRGPSGNTIYF.

The CDR3 spells CASSSRKAYRGESNTEAFF. In nucleotides, the CDR3 is TGCGCCAGCAGCTCCCGAAAAGCGTACAGGGGTGAGTCGAACACTGAAGCTTTCTTT. The rearrangement joins TRBV5-1 to TRBJ1-1, with 7 bases aligning to TRBD1. The length of the CDR3 is 19 residues. J lost 1 base, V lost 3 bases, and 18 bases had no gene match. Germline V gives CDR1 SGHRS, CDR2 YFSETQ.

This clone appeared once. The chain couples TRBV18 to TRBJ1-3; no reliable D call. Trimming pared 1 base from V and 4 bases from J, leaving 5 bases between. This CDR3 is built from 13 residues. Germline CDR1 reads KGHSH; CDR2 reads LQKENI. The CDR3 DNA follows: TGTGCCAGCTCACCACGAGAGGGAAACACCATATATTTT. This translates into CASSPREGNTIYF.

The V and J genes are TRBV24-1 and TRBJ1-2, with D possibly TRBD1 on 6 matching bases. The V and J ends lost 4 bases and 4 bases respectively, with 9 bases between them. The CDR3 consists of 13 residues. Germline V lookup: CDR1 KGHDR, CDR2 SFDVKD. The CDR3 DNA follows: TGTGCCACCAGTGACGCCAGGGGCTATGGCTACACCTTC. Translation: CATSDARGYGYTF.

The chain uses TRBV7-2 and TRBJ2-7; 9 bases agree with TRBD2. The CDR3 is 14 amino acids. In germline, CDR1 is SGHTA, CDR2 FQGNSA. V lost 5 bases to trimming and J lost 4 bases; unmatched junction nucleotides: 6. The DNA for the CDR3 is TGTGCCAGCAGCAAGCGGGGGGCGTCGTACGAGCAGTACTTC. Translated: CASSKRGASYEQYF.

This chain connects TRBV11-2 to TRBJ1-1; 8 nucleotides align to TRBD1. Trimming at V came to 1 base and at J to 4 bases, leaving 5 bases not matched to a gene. The CDR3 consists of 15 residues. Per the germline V gene, CDR1 is SGHAT and CDR2 is FQNNGV. The CDR3 reads CASSLVTGVPTEAFF. CDR3 nucleotide sequence: TGTGCCAGCAGCTTAGTGACAGGGGTCCCCACTGAAGCTTTCTTT.

The V gene is TRBV6-5, the J gene TRBJ1-5, with D tentatively TRBD1 (6 bases). V was trimmed by 6 bases and J by 0 bases, leaving 12 bases between them. CDR1 is MNHEY, CDR2 SVGAGI, per germline. This CDR3 spans 15 amino acids. CDR3 DNA: TGTGCCAGCAGAGGACAGTCCTATAGCAATCAGCCCCAGCATTTT. This gives the protein CASRGQSYSNQPQHF.

This chain connects TRBV10-3 to TRBJ2-2; TRBD1 aligns across 9 bases. Germline CDR1 reads ENHRY; CDR2 reads SYGVKD. V lost 7 bases, J lost 6 bases, and 3 bases stayed unmatched. CDR3 length: 13 residues. CDR3 loop: CAIKGQGPGELFF. For the CDR3, the DNA is TGTGCCATCAAGGGACAGGGTCCCGGGGAGCTGTTTTTT.

This clone was counted between two and nine times. The genes are TRBV19 and TRBJ2-2; 8 bases agree with TRBD1. The germline gives CDR1 LNHDA, CDR2 SQIVND (reference sequence). V lost 4 bases to trimming and J lost 4 bases; unmatched junction nucleotides: 8. This CDR3 is built from 16 residues. The CDR3 protein is CASSTGDRLITGELFF. DNA of the CDR3: TGTGCCAGTAGTACAGGGGACAGGCTAATCACCGGGGAGCTGTTTTTT.

The rearrangement links TRBV28 to TRBJ1-2, with a tentative D call TRBD1 (5 bases). The CDR3 is made up of 12 amino acids. V was trimmed by 6 bases and J by 3 bases, leaving 8 bases between them. Germline V gives CDR1 MDHEN, CDR2 SYDVKM. The CDR3 sequence: CASRAGHYGYTF. CDR3 nucleotides: TGTGCCAGCAGGGCAGGGCACTATGGCTACACCTTC.

The chain uses TRBV15 and TRBJ2-1; 9 nucleotides match TRBD1. There are 22 residues in the CDR3. The germline V gene encodes CDR1 LNHNV and CDR2 YYDKDF (reference sequence). Trimming at V came to 0 bases and at J to 4 bases, leaving 22 bases not matched to a gene. CDR3 sequence (DNA): TGTGCCACCAGCAGAGACGGGACAGGGTATCTTCCAAGCGTAAGCATTTACAATGAGCAGTTCTTC. Protein sequence: CATSRDGTGYLPSVSIYNEQFF.

The chain has TRBV10-2 and TRBJ2-1, with 14 positions matching TRBD2. Germline CDR1 and CDR2: WSHSY and SAAADI. J gave up 3 bases and V 6 bases, and 4 bases lay outside the gene matches. The CDR3 is made up of 16 amino acids. CDR3 amino acids: CASRPGLAGVYNEQFF. The CDR3 nucleotides are TGCGCCAGCAGACCGGGACTAGCGGGAGTCTACAATGAGCAGTTCTTC.

This clone was seen just once. This sequence joins TRBV25-1 and TRBJ2-5, with D perhaps matching TRBD2 (5 bases). In germline, CDR1 is MGHDK, CDR2 SYGVNS. V was cut by 2 bases and J by 3 bases, with 13 bases left in between. The CDR3 has 15 amino acids. In DNA form, the CDR3 reads TGTGCCAGCAGTGAAAGTCGGGGAACGAAAGAGACCCAGTACTTC. Protein product: CASSESRGTKETQYF.

This CDR3 is CASSPGQGLPYGNQPQHF. In nucleotides, the CDR3 is TGTGCCAGCAGCCCGGGACAGGGGCTCCCTTATGGCAATCAGCCCCAGCATTTT. This sequence joins TRBV7-2 and TRBJ1-5; 10 bases line up with TRBD1. The CDR3 spans 18 residues. Germline-derived CDR1 and CDR2 are SGHTA and FQGNSA. The J segment lost 2 bases and the V segment lost 5 bases, leaving 12 bases of the junction unmatched. Drawing the rest from reference TRBV7-2 and TRBJ1-5, the complete variable domain is GAGVSQSPSNKVTEKGKDVELRCDPISGHTALYWYRQSLGQGLEFLIYFQGNSAPDKSGLPSDRFSAERTGGSVSTLTIQRTQQEDSAVYLCASSPGQGLPYGNQPQHFGDGTRLSIL.

V gene TRBV28 combines with J gene TRBJ2-1; 8 bases match TRBD2. The CDR3 spans 18 residues. Trimming took 5 bases from V and 4 from J; bases not matched to a gene: 16. Germline V gives CDR1 MDHEN, CDR2 SYDVKM. The CDR3 sequence is CASSVSSGAGAIYNEQFF. For the CDR3, the DNA is TGTGCCAGCAGTGTAAGTTCGGGAGCGGGAGCTATTTACAATGAGCAGTTCTTC.

This clone was seen more than once but under ten times. V is TRBV4-1 and J is TRBJ2-1; D gene ambiguous. The V gene's germline CDR1 is MGHRA and CDR2 YSYEKL. V was pared by 0 bases and J by 2 bases, with 11 bases between. The CDR3 covers 16 residues. This chain's CDR3 is CASSQESQQAYNEQFF. DNA of the CDR3: TGCGCCAGCAGCCAAGAATCCCAACAAGCCTACAATGAGCAGTTCTTC.

This clone was observed a handful of times. This sequence joins TRBV7-9 and TRBJ2-2; 7 positions match TRBD2. Losses at the gene ends were 0 bases for V and 7 bases for J; bases not matched to a gene: 8. Germline CDR1 and CDR2: SEHNR and FQNEAQ (reference sequence). The length of the CDR3 is 16 residues. As DNA, the CDR3 is TGTGCCAGCAGCTTAGCGGGAGGGCCGAACGGCGGGGAGCTGTTTTTT. It encodes CASSLAGGPNGGELFF.

V usage is TRBV2 and J usage is TRBJ1-2, with TRBD1 matching over 9 bases. Germline CDR1 reads SNHLY; CDR2 reads FYNNEI. The CDR3 is 13 amino acids. With 8 bases clipped from V and 7 bases from J, the junction kept 8 bases outside the gene matches. CDR3 protein: CASDKGQGGGYTF. As DNA, the CDR3 is TGTGCCAGCGACAAGGGACAGGGAGGTGGCTACACCTTC. Looking up the rest from reference TRBV2 and TRBJ1-2 gives the full variable domain: EPEVTQTPSHQVTQMGQEVILRCVPISNHLYFYWYRQILGQKVEFLVSFYNNEISEKSEIFDDQFSVERPDGSNFTLKIRSTKLEDSAMYFCASDKGQGGGYTFGSGTRLTVV.

The genes are TRBV7-2 and TRBJ2-5; no clear D. Germline V gene lookup returns CDR1 SGHTA and CDR2 FQGNSA. V was shortened by 1 base and J by 7 bases, with 13 bases between the two germline ends. The CDR3 extends over 14 amino acids. CDR3 in amino acids: CASSLVPRSGTQYF. Here the CDR3 DNA reads TGTGCCAGCAGCTTAGTACCGAGATCCGGGACCCAGTACTTC.

The chain is built from TRBV19 and TRBJ1-4, with a tentative D call TRBD1 (5 bases). CDR1 is LNHDA and CDR2 is SQIVND in the germline V gene (reference sequence). The CDR3 has 15 amino acids. Trimming removed 10 bases at V and 7 bases at J, with 22 bases between. The CDR3 nucleotides read TGTGCCACACAACAGCAGGGTTCCTGGGGTGAAAAACTGTTTTTT. This sequence encodes CATQQQGSWGEKLFF.